The clone carrying this T cell receptor (beta chain) was counted a few times. The sample is drawn from a study of shared clonotypes between healthy human individuals. Naive CD45RA+ and memory CD45RA-negative subsets were split from CD4+ cells. The CDR3 extends over 12 amino acids. The germline gives CDR1 LNHNV, CDR2 YYDKDF (reference sequence). Trimming left V 3 bases short and J 7 bases short, with 9 bases between. TCRdb's copy holds only in-frame clones and misses some; the assay was immunoSEQ multiplex PCR. This table holds around 350,000 clones, 73% found once. The chain joins TRBV15 to TRBJ1-1; D is undetermined. Sequenced: memory CD4+ T cells sorted from blood. The subset denotes: CD45RA-negative fraction. This TCR was recovered from a young man in good health. The CDR3 sequence: CATSRDSGEAFF. CDR3 bases: TGTGCCACCAGCAGGGATTCTGGTGAAGCTTTCTTT. Using reference TRBV15 and TRBJ1-1 for the parts outside the CDR3, the full variable domain is DAMVIQNPRYQVTQFGKPVTLSCSQTLNHNVMYWYQQKSSQAPKLLFHYYDKDFNNEADTPDNFQSRRPNTSFCFLDIRSPGLGDTAMYLCATSRDSGEAFFGQGTRLTVV.